These 18 T cell receptor beta chains were sequenced from one sample in a study of blood T cell repertoires in COVID-19. This table comes from immunoSEQ multiplex PCR, and its TCRdb copy is limited to in-frame clones, with some not included. This table has approximately 55,000 clones, around four fifths appearing once. Source material: peripheral blood. These receptors came from a man aged 25 to 40 with COVID-19, enrolled during active disease.

The chain joins TRBV29-1 to TRBJ2-3, with 12 nucleotides matching TRBD1. Germline V gene sequence: CDR1 SQVTM, CDR2 ANQGSEA. Trimming removed 3 bases from V and 6 bases from J; junction bases left unmatched: 4. The CDR3 covers 14 residues. The DNA of the CDR3 is TGCAGCGTTGACTCCGGGACAGGGGGCGATACGCAGTATTTT. It codes for CSVDSGTGGDTQYF.

This clone was counted only a few times. The V gene is TRBV6-4, the J gene TRBJ2-1, with D possibly matching TRBD1 (5 bases). The V gene lost 0 bases and the J gene lost 2 bases, with 8 bases spanning the gap. Germline V gene data show CDR1 as MRHNA and CDR2 as SNTAGT. The CDR3 spans 15 residues. The CDR3 bases are TGTGCCAGCAGTGACTCCCAGGGTCCCTACAATGAGCAGTTCTTC. Amino acid sequence: CASSDSQGPYNEQFF.

CDR3 coding DNA: TGTGCCAGCAGTCTTCCGAACACTGAAGCTTTCTTT. This codes for CASSLPNTEAFF. This chain uses TRBV27 with TRBJ1-1; no firm D call. Between the trimmed V and J ends, which lost 5 bases and 1 base, there was a span of 5 bases. Per the germline V gene, CDR1 is MNHEY and CDR2 is SMNVEV (reference sequence). CDR3 length: 12 residues.

V and J are TRBV11-2 and TRBJ2-1; D perhaps matches TRBD1 (7 bases). Trimming pared 7 bases from V and 8 bases from J, leaving 30 bases between. CDR3 length: 18 amino acids. The germline V gene has CDR1 SGHAT and CDR2 FQNNGV. The CDR3 nucleotides read TGTGCCAGCACCTTGGGGAATTACAGGGGCCCACGGGAGTATGAGCAGTTCTTC. Translating gives CASTLGNYRGPREYEQFF.

The V and J genes are TRBV2 and TRBJ1-6; D might be TRBD1 (5 bases). V was trimmed by 6 bases and J by 2 bases, leaving 23 bases between them. The CDR3 extends over 19 amino acids. Per germline, CDR1 SNHLY and CDR2 FYNNEI. This CDR3 is CASRREALGTAAYNSPLHF. DNA for the CDR3: TGTGCCAGCAGACGAGAAGCCTTGGGGACTGCAGCCTATAATTCACCCCTCCACTTT.

The chain has TRBV28 and TRBJ1-1; D remains ambiguous. The CDR3 has 10 residues. Trimming left V 10 bases short and J 0 bases short, with 3 bases between. Germline V gene lookup returns CDR1 MDHEN and CDR2 SYDVKM. The chain's CDR3 is CATMNTEAFF. The CDR3, as DNA: TGTGCCACAATGAACACTGAAGCTTTCTTT.

The chain employs TRBV2 and TRBJ1-5, with D unresolved. Trimming left V 5 bases short and J 11 bases short, with 13 bases between. Germline lookup yields CDR1 SNHLY and CDR2 FYNNEI. The CDR3 loop spans 12 amino acids. Here the CDR3 reads CASSPPLSAQHF. CDR3 nucleotides: TGTGCCAGCAGTCCCCCTCTTTCAGCCCAGCATTTT.

This clone was observed a handful of times. This chain connects TRBV9 to TRBJ2-3; 14 positions agree with TRBD2. The CDR3 consists of 16 residues. Germline V gene data show CDR1 as SGDLS and CDR2 as YYNGEE. The V and J ends lost 3 bases and 2 bases, in that order; junction bases with no gene match: 2. Here the CDR3 DNA reads TGTGCCAGCAGCGGGACTAGCGGGGGGTACACAGATACGCAGTATTTT. Its protein product is CASSGTSGGYTDTQYF.

The chain is built from TRBV29-1 and TRBJ2-3; maybe TRBD1 (6 bases). The CDR3 consists of 13 residues. Germline V lookup: CDR1 SQVTM, CDR2 ANQGSEA. V lost 7 bases, J lost 2 bases, and 13 bases lay in between. In nucleotides, the CDR3 is TGCAGCGCTGCTAGGGGGACCACAGATACGCAGTATTTT. Amino acid sequence: CSAARGTTDTQYF.

The chain combines TRBV9 with TRBJ2-2, with 12 positions matching TRBD2. This CDR3 has 14 amino acids. V lost 3 bases to trimming and J lost 6 bases; unmatched junction nucleotides: 0. The V gene's germline CDR1 is SGDLS and CDR2 YYNGEE. The CDR3 sequence: CASSASGGAGELFF. DNA for the CDR3: TGTGCCAGCAGCGCTAGCGGGGGGGCCGGGGAGCTGTTTTTT.

This clone was counted a single time. V and J are TRBV6-1 and TRBJ2-1; 14 bases are shared with TRBD2. This CDR3 region has 18 residues. CDR1 is MNHNS and CDR2 is SASEGT in the germline V gene. Germline trimming cut 4 bases from V and 6 bases from J; bases unmatched to any gene: 11. The CDR3, as DNA: TGTGCCAGCAGTGGAGGAATTTGGACTAGCGGGAGGCTCAATGAGCAGTTCTTC. Its translation is CASSGGIWTSGRLNEQFF.

The chain uses TRBV6-5 and TRBJ1-4; 8 bases are a match to TRBD1. The CDR3 has 14 amino acids. Germline CDR1 and CDR2: MNHEY and SVGAGI. The J segment lost 8 bases and the V segment lost 3 bases, leaving 5 bases of the junction unmatched. The CDR3 coding sequence is TGTGCCAGCAGTTATAGCAGGGGGCGAGAAAAACTGTTTTTT. Translating gives CASSYSRGREKLFF.

The DNA of the CDR3 is TGTGCCAGCAGCTTGCTGGCAGCGGGGACCCAGTACTTC. Translated: CASSLLAAGTQYF. The J gene is TRBJ2-5, the V gene TRBV5-6, with D possibly matching TRBD2 (6 bases). This CDR3 region has 13 residues. Germline V gene data show CDR1 as SGHDT and CDR2 as YYEEEE. With 1 base removed from V and 7 bases from J, the gap between germline ends came to 11 bases.

Written as DNA, the CDR3 is TGTGCCAGCAGCGTGGGGGGGCCTTCTAGCACAGATACGCAGTATTTT. It encodes CASSVGGPSSTDTQYF. The genes are TRBV9 and TRBJ2-3, with D maybe TRBD2 (7 bases). CDR3 length: 16 residues. V was trimmed by 2 bases and J by 0 bases, leaving 13 bases between them. Germline V gene lookup returns CDR1 SGDLS and CDR2 YYNGEE.

This clone was observed a handful of times. J is TRBJ1-1 and V is TRBV12-3 or TRBV12-4, with 9 positions matching TRBD1. The CDR3 has 13 residues. After removal of 8 bases from V and 2 bases from J, the junction contained 3 bases not matched to a gene. The CDR3 bases are TGTGCCAGCCACAGGGGGCGTAACACTGAAGCTTTCTTT. Translated: CASHRGRNTEAFF.

V is TRBV3-1 (or the pseudogene TRBV3-2) and J is TRBJ2-7, with a weak D call TRBD2 (5 bases). This CDR3 has 17 residues. Germline V lookup: CDR1 LGHDT, CDR2 YNNKEL (reference sequence). Trimming removed 0 bases from V and 6 bases from J, with 21 bases in between. The CDR3 sequence is CASSQDTYFEGSGEQYF. CDR3 DNA sequence: TGTGCCAGCAGCCAAGATACTTATTTCGAGGGATCAGGCGAGCAGTACTTC.

This clone occurred a few times. V usage is TRBV5-4 and J usage is TRBJ2-1; 7 nucleotides line up with TRBD1. Per germline, CDR1 SGHNT and CDR2 YYREEE (reference sequence). J gave up 5 bases and V 4 bases, and 9 bases lay outside the gene matches. The CDR3 is 15 residues long. The CDR3 is CASSLQETGNNEQFF. The CDR3 region has the DNA TGTGCCAGCAGCCTTCAAGAGACAGGGAACAATGAGCAGTTCTTC.

This chain connects TRBV4-1 to TRBJ2-1, with 7 bases that match TRBD2. Germline V gene sequence: CDR1 MGHRA, CDR2 YSYEKL. V lost 0 bases and J lost 4; bases outside the gene matches: 12. CDR3 length: 18 amino acids. The CDR3 here is CASSQDGVGSGVYNEQFF. The CDR3 nucleotides are TGCGCCAGCAGCCAAGATGGGGTTGGGAGCGGGGTATACAATGAGCAGTTCTTC.